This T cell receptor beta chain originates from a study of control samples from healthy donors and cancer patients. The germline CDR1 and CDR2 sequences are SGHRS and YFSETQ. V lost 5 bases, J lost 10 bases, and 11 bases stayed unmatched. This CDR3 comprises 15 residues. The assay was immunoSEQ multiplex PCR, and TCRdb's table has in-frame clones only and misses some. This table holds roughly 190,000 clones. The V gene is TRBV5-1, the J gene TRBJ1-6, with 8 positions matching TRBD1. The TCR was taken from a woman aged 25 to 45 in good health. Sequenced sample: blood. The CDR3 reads CASSSTGTGPSPLHF. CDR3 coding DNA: TGCGCCAGCAGTTCGACCGGGACAGGACCCTCACCCCTCCACTTT. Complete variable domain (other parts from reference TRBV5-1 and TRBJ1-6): KAGVTQTPRYLIKTRGQQVTLSCSPISGHRSVSWYQQTPGQGLQFLFEYFSETQRNKGNFPGRFSGRQFSNSRSEMNVSTLELGDSALYLCASSSTGTGPSPLHFGNGTRLTVT.